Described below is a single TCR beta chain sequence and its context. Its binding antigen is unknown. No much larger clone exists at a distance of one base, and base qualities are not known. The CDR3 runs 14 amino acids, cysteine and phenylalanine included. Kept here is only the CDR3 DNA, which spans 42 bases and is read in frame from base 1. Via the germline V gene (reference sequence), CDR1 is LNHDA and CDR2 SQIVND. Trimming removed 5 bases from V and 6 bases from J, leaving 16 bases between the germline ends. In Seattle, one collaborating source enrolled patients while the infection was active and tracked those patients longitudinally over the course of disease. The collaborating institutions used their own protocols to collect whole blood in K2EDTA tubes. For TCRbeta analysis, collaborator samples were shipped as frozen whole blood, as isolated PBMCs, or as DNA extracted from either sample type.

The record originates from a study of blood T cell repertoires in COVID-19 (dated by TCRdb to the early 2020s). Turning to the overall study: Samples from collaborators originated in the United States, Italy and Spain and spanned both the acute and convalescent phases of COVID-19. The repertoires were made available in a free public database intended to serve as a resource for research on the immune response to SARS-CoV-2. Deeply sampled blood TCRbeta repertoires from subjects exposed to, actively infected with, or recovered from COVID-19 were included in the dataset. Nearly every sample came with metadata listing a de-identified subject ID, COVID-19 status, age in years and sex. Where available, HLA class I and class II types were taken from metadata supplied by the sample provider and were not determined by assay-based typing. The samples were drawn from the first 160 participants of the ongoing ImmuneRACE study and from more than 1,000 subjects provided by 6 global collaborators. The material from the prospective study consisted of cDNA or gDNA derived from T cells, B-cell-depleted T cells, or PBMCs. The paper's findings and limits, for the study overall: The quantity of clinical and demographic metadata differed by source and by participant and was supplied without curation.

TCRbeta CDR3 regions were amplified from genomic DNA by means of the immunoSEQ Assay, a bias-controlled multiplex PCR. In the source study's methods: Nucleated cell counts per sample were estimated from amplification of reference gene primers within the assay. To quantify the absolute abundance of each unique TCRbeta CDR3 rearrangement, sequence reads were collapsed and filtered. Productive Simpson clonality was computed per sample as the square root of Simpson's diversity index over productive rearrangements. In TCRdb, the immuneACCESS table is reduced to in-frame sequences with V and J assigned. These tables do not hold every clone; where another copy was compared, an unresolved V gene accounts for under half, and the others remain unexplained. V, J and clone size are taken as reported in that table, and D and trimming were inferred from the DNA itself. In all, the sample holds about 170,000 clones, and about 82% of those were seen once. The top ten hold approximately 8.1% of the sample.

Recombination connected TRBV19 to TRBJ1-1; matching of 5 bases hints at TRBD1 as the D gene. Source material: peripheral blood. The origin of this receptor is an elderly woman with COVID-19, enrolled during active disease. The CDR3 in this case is CASSLQTGTPEAFF. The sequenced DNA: TGTGCCAGTAGTCTGCAAACCGGGACTCCTGAAGCTTTCTTT.